This is a list of T cell receptor beta chains from one sample in a study of graft-versus-host responses after intestinal transplantation. The method was immunoSEQ multiplex PCR; TCRdb's version includes in-frame clones alone and lacks a portion of them. The top ten clones hold approximately 19% of a sample with approximately 33,000 clones, about four fifths of them seen once. No antigen has been assigned to these receptors. Source: unstimulated CD8+ T cells sorted from spleen or lymph node cells, taken before intestinal transplant. These receptors were taken from a human donor who received an intestinal transplant. Each CDR3 is given with its conserved first and last residue. D genes are given only for firm matches. Expanded clones get a size class; other rows say once, few or many, or leave the size out.

clone_size j_call v_call d_call cdr3_aa cdr3_nt
- TRBJ2-5 TRBV5-8 - CASSLELAGVEETQYF TGTGCCAGCAGCTTGGAATTGGCCGGAGTCGAAGAGACCCAGTACTTC
- TRBJ2-1 TRBV27 TRBD1 CASSLSHRGPDYNEQFF TGTGCCAGCAGTTTATCCCACAGGGGGCCAGACTACAATGAGCAGTTCTTC
- TRBJ1-2 TRBV7-9 TRBD1 CASSSPDRVFGYTF TGTGCCAGCAGCTCACCAGACAGGGTGTTTGGCTACACCTTC
- TRBJ2-7 TRBV15 TRBD1 CATSRDRTGRTYEQYF TGTGCCACCAGCAGGGACCGGACAGGGCGAACCTACGAGCAGTACTTC
few TRBJ2-5 TRBV4-1 TRBD2 CASGLAGRETQYF TGCGCCAGCGGCCTAGCGGGACGAGAGACCCAGTACTTC
- TRBJ1-2 TRBV6-5 TRBD1 CASLGQGAYGYTF TGTGCCAGCCTGGGCCAGGGGGCCTATGGCTACACCTTC
- TRBJ2-4 TRBV11-2 - CASSSQLGSKNIQYF TGTGCCAGCAGCTCCCAGCTCGGGTCTAAAAACATTCAGTACTTC
- TRBJ2-5 TRBV7-9 TRBD1 CASSPRDSSWAVTQYF TGTGCCAGCAGCCCCCGGGACAGTTCCTGGGCCGTGACCCAGTACTTC
- TRBJ1-2 TRBV7-2 - CASSRDGSGNYGYTF TGTGCCAGCAGCCGCGATGGGTCGGGGAACTATGGCTACACCTTC
- TRBJ1-1 TRBV4-1 - CASSQENRMVAFF TGCGCCAGCAGCCAAGAAAACAGGATGGTGGCTTTCTTT
- TRBJ1-3 TRBV28 TRBD1 CASSLQGAGNTIYF TGTGCCAGCAGTTTACAGGGGGCTGGAAACACCATATATTTT
- TRBJ2-7 TRBV13 TRBD2 CASSPGLAGWYEQYF TGTGCCAGCAGCCCAGGACTAGCGGGGTGGTACGAGCAGTACTTC
- TRBJ2-1 TRBV25-1 TRBD1 CASSDWRDRASGEQFF TGTGCCAGCAGTGATTGGAGGGACAGGGCATCTGGTGAGCAGTTCTTC
- TRBJ2-7 TRBV2 - CASSEGLSPYERYF TGTGCCAGCAGTGAAGGCCTCTCTCCCTACGAGCGGTACTTC
- TRBJ2-1 TRBV5-4 TRBD2 CASSRPTAGVYNEQFF TGTGCCAGCAGCCGGCCGACAGCGGGGGTCTACAATGAGCAGTTCTTC
- TRBJ2-7 TRBV2 TRBD1 CASRGPGQVFYEQYF TGTGCCAGCAGGGGCCCGGGACAGGTATTTTACGAGCAGTACTTC
- TRBJ2-3 TRBV4-1 TRBD2 CASSQEVSGGNTDTQYF TGCGCCAGCAGCCAAGAGGTGAGCGGGGGGAACACAGATACGCAGTATTTT
- TRBJ2-3 TRBV27 TRBD2 CASSFLRGAADTQYF TGTGCCAGCAGTTTTTTGCGGGGGGCGGCAGATACGCAGTATTTT
- TRBJ1-6 TRBV27 TRBD1 CASSPDRDSPLHF TGTGCCAGCAGCCCGGACAGGGACTCACCCCTCCACTTT
- TRBJ1-2 TRBV10-3 - CAISESGGSDGYTF TGTGCCATCAGTGAGTCGGGGGGAAGCGATGGCTACACCTTC
- TRBJ2-1 TRBV19 - CASSIRLDHYNEQFF TGTGCCAGTAGTATAAGACTAGACCACTACAATGAGCAGTTCTTC
- TRBJ2-7 TRBV4-2 TRBD2 CASSQVSGSTHEQYF TGTGCCAGCAGCCAAGTTAGCGGGAGTACCCACGAGCAGTACTTC
- TRBJ2-2 TRBV6-4 TRBD2 CASSPRGDTGELFF TGTGCCAGCAGTCCCCGGGGGGACACCGGGGAGCTGTTTTTT
- TRBJ2-6 TRBV6-4 - CASSGHGEAGANVLTF TGTGCCAGCAGTGGGCATGGGGAGGCTGGGGCCAACGTCCTGACTTTC
- TRBJ2-5 TRBV6-6 - CASSYTQGGETQYF TGTGCCAGCAGTTACACCCAGGGGGGAGAGACCCAGTACTTC
- TRBJ2-1 TRBV7-8 TRBD2 CASSLVGGRKPVYNEQFF TGTGCCAGCAGCTTAGTGGGCGGGAGGAAACCCGTCTACAATGAGCAGTTCTTC
- TRBJ2-7 TRBV10-2 - CASTTSRVSYEQYF TGCGCCAGCACCACCTCGCGGGTTTCCTACGAGCAGTACTTC
few TRBJ2-2 TRBV5-1 - CASSSDRRPPGELFF TGCGCCAGCAGTTCTGACAGGCGGCCGCCTGGGGAGCTGTTTTTT
- TRBJ2-7 TRBV29-1 TRBD1 CSVGTGTYEQYF TGCAGCGTAGGGACAGGGACCTACGAGCAGTACTTC
- TRBJ1-3 TRBV6-5 - CASSYQGGLGNTIYF TGTGCCAGCAGTTACCAAGGAGGGCTTGGAAACACCATATATTTT
- TRBJ2-3 TRBV9 TRBD2 CASSVASGSDTQYF TGTGCCAGCAGCGTAGCTAGCGGGAGCGATACGCAGTATTTT
- TRBJ2-7 TRBV28 TRBD1 CASSLTGGFYEQYF TGTGCCAGCAGTTTAACAGGGGGCTTCTACGAGCAGTACTTC
- TRBJ1-1 TRBV14 - CASSQDGRLNTEAFF TGTGCCAGCAGCCAAGATGGCAGATTGAACACTGAAGCTTTCTTT